What follows are 21 T cell receptor beta chains derived from one specimen sequenced in a study of shared clonotypes between healthy human individuals. TCRdb's copy holds only in-frame clones and misses some; the assay was immunoSEQ multiplex PCR. The profile shows 2.5 million or so clones, 90% to 95% of them singletons. The sample consisted of naive CD4+ T cells sorted from blood. The subset: CD45RA+ positively selected. The origin of the receptors is a man between 18 and 35 years old in good health.

The gene calls are TRBV6-5 and TRBJ1-2; D is possibly TRBD1 (6 bases). Trimming pared 8 bases from V and 2 bases from J, leaving 15 bases between. CDR1 and CDR2 (germline): MNHEY, SVGAGI. There are 14 residues in the CDR3. The CDR3 nucleotides read TGTGCCAGCGGACAAAAACAGGGCAACTATGGCTACACCTTC. This codes for CASGQKQGNYGYTF.

The chain carries TRBV7-9 and TRBJ2-7; TRBD1 matches 8 bases. Per germline, CDR1 SEHNR and CDR2 FQNEAQ (reference sequence). This CDR3 region has 15 residues. V was pared by 1 base and J by 6 bases, with 8 bases of the junction left unmatched. The CDR3 is CASSLVGQGASEQYF. CDR3 nucleotides: TGTGCCAGCAGCTTAGTCGGGCAGGGGGCCTCCGAGCAGTACTTC.

The rearrangement links TRBV19 to TRBJ2-2; D remains ambiguous. Deletions cut 3 bases from V and 5 bases from J, with 16 bases between. The CDR3 length is 16 residues. Germline V gene data show CDR1 as LNHDA and CDR2 as SQIVND (reference sequence). The DNA for the CDR3 is TGTGCCAGTAGTATTCCCTTGTATCGCGGAACCGGGGAGCTGTTTTTT. Its translation: CASSIPLYRGTGELFF. The variable domain in full, with the rest retrieved from reference TRBV19 and TRBJ2-2, is DGGITQSPKYLFRKEGQNVTLSCEQNLNHDAMYWYRQDPGQGLRLIYYSQIVNDFQKGDIAEGYSVSREKKESFPLTVTSAQKNPTAFYLCASSIPLYRGTGELFFGEGSRLTVL.

The chain joins TRBV6-1 to TRBJ2-5, with D possibly TRBD1 on 6 matching bases. The germline V and J ends were trimmed by 3 bases and 4 bases, with 15 bases remaining between them. CDR3 length: 15 amino acids. Germline lookup yields CDR1 MNHNS and CDR2 SASEGT. The CDR3 bases are TGTGCCAGCAGTGACAGACAGGCTGGGGTAGAGACCCAGTACTTC. Its translation: CASSDRQAGVETQYF.

This clone was detected once. V usage is TRBV7-3 and J usage is TRBJ2-5, with D possibly TRBD2 on 6 matching bases. V lost 2 bases and J 4 bases, leaving 14 bases between the germline ends. The CDR3 is made up of 15 amino acids. Germline CDR1 reads SGHTA; CDR2 reads FQGTGA. CDR3 bases: TGTGCCAGCAGCTTAGGAGGGCAGGGAGGAGAGACCCAGTACTTC. Translation gives CASSLGGQGGETQYF.

The gene calls are TRBV2 and TRBJ1-2; possible D gene TRBD1, 6 bases. Germline V gene data show CDR1 as SNHLY and CDR2 as FYNNEI. CDR3 length: 13 amino acids. V lost 3 bases to trimming and J lost 9 bases, with 14 bases between them. The CDR3 here is CASSDEQGWSYTF. DNA for the CDR3: TGTGCCAGCAGTGACGAACAGGGTTGGAGCTACACCTTC.

The V gene is TRBV6-1, the J gene TRBJ1-2; D is unclear. The CDR3 has 12 amino acids. V was cut by 4 bases and J by 9 bases, with 12 bases left in between. From germline, CDR1 is MNHNS and CDR2 SASEGT. The CDR3 is CASSGTTFRYTF. The CDR3 DNA reads TGTGCCAGCAGTGGAACGACGTTTCGCTACACCTTC.

The V call is TRBV11-2, the J call TRBJ2-5, with D perhaps given as TRBD1 or TRBD2 (6 bases each). With 5 bases removed from V and 6 bases from J, the gap between germline ends came to 13 bases. Germline V gives CDR1 SGHAT, CDR2 FQNNGV. The CDR3 extends over 13 amino acids. The CDR3 protein is CASSPGALKTQYF. DNA for the CDR3: TGTGCCAGCAGCCCGGGGGCCCTGAAGACCCAGTACTTC.

This clone was found once. The V call is TRBV30, the J call TRBJ1-2; 9 bases align to TRBD1. The ends lost 2 bases at V and 8 bases at J; junction bases unmatched: 9. The germline CDR1 and CDR2 sequences are GTSNPN and SVGIG (reference sequence). The CDR3 is made up of 14 amino acids. This CDR3 is CAWSKGQGINGYTF. The CDR3 region has the DNA TGTGCCTGGAGTAAAGGACAGGGGATTAACGGCTACACCTTC. Filled out from reference TRBV30 and TRBJ1-2, the complete variable domain reads SQTIHQWPATLVQPVGSPLSLECTVEGTSNPNLYWYRQAAGRGLQLLFYSVGIGQISSEVPQNLSASRPQDRQFILSSKKLLLSDSGFYLCAWSKGQGINGYTFGSGTRLTVV.

The chain uses TRBV5-6 and TRBJ1-2, with D perhaps TRBD1 (6 bases). Germline CDR1 is SGHDT and CDR2 is YYEEEE. Trimming left V 1 base short and J 0 bases short, with 22 bases between. CDR3 length equals 19 residues. DNA for the CDR3: TGTGCCAGCAGCTTGCCGTTTATAGGGGGACGACTGCCTAACTATGGCTACACCTTC. This gives the protein CASSLPFIGGRLPNYGYTF.

The rearrangement joins TRBV18 to TRBJ1-2, with 12 nucleotides matching TRBD1. The CDR3 is 17 residues long. Per germline, CDR1 KGHSH and CDR2 LQKENI. V was pared by 0 bases and J by 7 bases, with 9 bases of the junction left unmatched. The CDR3 DNA reads TGTGCCAGCTCACCACCAAACCCCGGGACAGGGGGCGGTGGCTACACCTTC. This codes for CASSPPNPGTGGGGYTF. The complete variable domain, with remaining parts taken from reference TRBV18 and TRBJ1-2, reads NAGVMQNPRHLVRRRGQEARLRCSPMKGHSHVYWYRQLPEEGLKFMVYLQKENIIDESGMPKERFSAEFPKEGPSILRIQQVVRGDSAAYFCASSPPNPGTGGGGYTFGSGTRLTVV.

This sequence joins TRBV30 and TRBJ1-1; D is possibly TRBD1 (5 bases). The germline V and J ends were trimmed by 8 bases and 1 base, with 11 bases remaining between them. The CDR3 consists of 12 residues. Germline-derived CDR1 and CDR2 are GTSNPN and SVGIG (reference sequence). CDR3 coding DNA: TGTGCCGGAAGACAGAAGAACACTGAAGCTTTCTTT. Protein product: CAGRQKNTEAFF.

Remarks on this clone: Other DNA sequences from this sample encode an identical CDR3 as well. The V call is TRBV18, the J call TRBJ2-7; 7 positions agree with TRBD2. Germline V gene data show CDR1 as KGHSH and CDR2 as LQKENI. Trimming removed 6 bases from V and 2 bases from J; junction bases left unmatched: 1. The CDR3 spans 12 residues. Written as DNA, the CDR3 is TGTGCCAGCTCCGGGGGGACCTACGAGCAGTACTTC. It translates to CASSGGTYEQYF.

The chain uses TRBV10-2 and TRBJ2-3, with unresolved D. The germline V and J ends were trimmed by 8 bases and 3 bases, with 3 bases remaining between them. The CDR3 is 10 residues long. CDR1 is WSHSY, CDR2 SAAADI, per germline. CDR3 coding DNA: TGCGCCAGCGGAACAGATACGCAGTATTTT. It yields the protein CASGTDTQYF.

The chain carries TRBV10-3 and TRBJ1-2; no reliable D call. Trimming shortened V by 3 bases and J by 2 bases, and 13 bases separated the two germline ends. The CDR3 runs 15 residues. The V gene's germline CDR1 is ENHRY and CDR2 SYGVKD. DNA of the CDR3: TGTGCCATCAGTGACAAAGTAGCGGTAAACTATGGCTACACCTTC. Protein sequence: CAISDKVAVNYGYTF.

Comment on this clone: At the DNA level, this CDR3 is encoded by other sequences in the same sample as well. This chain uses TRBV18 with TRBJ2-3; no clear D gene. The length of the CDR3 is 12 residues. V lost 6 bases and J lost 6, with 10 bases in between. Germline lookup yields CDR1 KGHSH and CDR2 LQKENI. CDR3 nucleotide sequence: TGTGCCAGCTCTCCGCGACGGGATACGCAGTATTTT. Translating it yields CASSPRRDTQYF.

This sequence joins TRBV4-2 and TRBJ1-5, with D possibly TRBD1 on 6 matching bases. Germline V CDR1 and CDR2: LGHNA, YNFKEQ. This CDR3 contains 13 residues. The V gene lost 4 bases and the J gene lost 7 bases, with 11 bases spanning the gap. The CDR3 protein is CASSPHRDQPQHF. CDR3 DNA sequence: TGTGCCAGCAGCCCACACAGGGACCAGCCCCAGCATTTT.

The rearrangement joins TRBV7-3 to TRBJ2-1; 12 bases are shared with TRBD2. Looked up from germline, CDR1 is SGHTA and CDR2 is FQGTGA. This CDR3 is built from 15 residues. Trimming removed 5 bases from V and 6 bases from J; junction bases left unmatched: 5. This CDR3 reads CASSASGGARNEQFF. The CDR3 nucleotides read TGTGCCAGCAGCGCTAGCGGGGGGGCCCGCAATGAGCAGTTCTTC.

This chain links TRBV15 with TRBJ2-3, with TRBD2 matching 9 bases. Germline CDR1 reads LNHNV; CDR2 reads YYDKDF (reference sequence). CDR3 size: 18 residues. V was clipped by 4 bases and J by 4 bases; unmatched bases: 15. The CDR3 reads CATSNGGRVPALADTQYF. The CDR3 DNA follows: TGTGCCACCAGCAACGGCGGGAGGGTACCCGCCCTCGCAGATACGCAGTATTTT.

The J gene is TRBJ1-5, the V gene TRBV5-1; D remains unclear. The V gene lost 0 bases and the J gene lost 7 bases, with 11 bases spanning the gap. CDR3 length equals 14 residues. Germline V gene lookup returns CDR1 SGHRS and CDR2 YFSETQ. CDR3 region: CASSLEGLRQPQHF. In DNA, the CDR3 is TGCGCCAGCAGCTTGGAAGGCTTGCGACAGCCCCAGCATTTT.

The chain joins TRBV27 to TRBJ2-6; D not resolved. Trimming removed 4 bases at V and 1 base at J, with 11 bases between. CDR3 length: 16 amino acids. Looked up from germline, CDR1 is MNHEY and CDR2 is SMNVEV (reference sequence). CDR3 coding DNA: TGTGCCAGCAGTTCCTCCGCAGTTTCTGGGGCCAACGTCCTGACTTTC. This encodes CASSSSAVSGANVLTF.